This TCR beta chain was sequenced for a study of shared clonotypes between healthy human individuals. This CDR3 is 13 amino acids long. Trimming pared 4 bases from V and 4 bases from J, leaving 9 bases between. Germline CDR1 LNHDA, CDR2 SQIVND (reference sequence). Sequenced by immunoSEQ multiplex PCR; TCRdb stores in-frame clones only, minus some. The sample consists of about 600,000 clones, approximately 97% of them appearing once. The sequencing input was naive CD4+ T cells sorted from blood. Stated subset: CD45RA+ positively selected. This clonotype originated in a woman aged 25 to 45 in good health. This rearrangement joins TRBV19 to TRBJ2-3, with D uncertain. The CDR3 is CASSRWAADTQYF. The CDR3 DNA is TGTGCCAGTAGTAGGTGGGCGGCAGATACGCAGTATTTT.